What follows are 17 T cell receptor beta chains derived from one specimen sequenced in a study of cytomegalovirus exposure and HLA in healthy donors. Amplification used 60 Vbeta primers and 13 Jbeta primers. TCRdb's copy holds only in-frame clones and misses some; the assay was immunoSEQ multiplex PCR. The table has some 100,000 clones, approximately 71% seen once; the top ten hold 5.4%. Sample: PBMCs. These receptors were collected from a woman in her 70s in good health and CMV-seropositive.

To note about this clone: The identical CDR3 is also encoded by other nucleotide sequences in the sample. The genes are TRBV5-1 and TRBJ1-2; no reliable D call. V was trimmed by 0 bases and J by 3 bases, leaving 6 bases between them. CDR3 length equals 13 residues. Germline CDR1 SGHRS, CDR2 YFSETQ. The CDR3 is CASSLDGDYGYTF. The DNA for the CDR3 is TGCGCCAGCAGCTTGGACGGTGACTATGGCTACACCTTC. The entire variable domain, with the rest obtained from reference TRBV5-1 and TRBJ1-2, is as follows: KAGVTQTPRYLIKTRGQQVTLSCSPISGHRSVSWYQQTPGQGLQFLFEYFSETQRNKGNFPGRFSGRQFSNSRSEMNVSTLELGDSALYLCASSLDGDYGYTFGSGTRLTVV.

This chain links TRBV6-5 with TRBJ1-1; no reliable D call. Looked up from germline, CDR1 is MNHEY and CDR2 is SVGAGI. The CDR3 has 15 residues. V dropped 0 bases and J dropped 6 bases, with 14 bases sitting between them. This CDR3 is CASSYSIEGTSEAFF. The CDR3 nucleotides read TGTGCCAGCAGTTACTCGATAGAGGGTACTTCTGAAGCTTTCTTT.

V and J are TRBV7-9 and TRBJ1-1; the match to TRBD1 covers 8 bases. Germline lookup yields CDR1 SEHNR and CDR2 FQNEAQ (reference sequence). The CDR3 has 15 amino acids. With 3 bases clipped from V and 0 bases from J, the junction kept 3 bases outside the gene matches. The chain's CDR3 is CASSFWDRLNTEAFF. In DNA, the CDR3 is TGTGCCAGCAGCTTCTGGGACAGGTTGAACACTGAAGCTTTCTTT.

V is TRBV18 and J is TRBJ1-1, with D maybe TRBD1 (6 bases). CDR3 length: 16 amino acids. The V gene's germline CDR1 is KGHSH and CDR2 LQKENI. V lost 2 bases to trimming and J lost 1 base, with 14 bases between them. CDR3: CASSPRILGGNTEAFF. The CDR3, as DNA: TGTGCCAGCTCACCAAGGATTTTAGGGGGGAACACTGAAGCTTTCTTT.

V usage is TRBV7-9 and J usage is TRBJ1-1, with TRBD1 identical over 7 bases. The V and J ends lost 4 bases and 5 bases, in that order; junction bases with no gene match: 7. This CDR3 is built from 14 residues. CDR1 is SEHNR, CDR2 FQNEAQ, per germline (reference sequence). CDR3 residues: CASSSWTGGTEAFF. The CDR3 region has the DNA TGTGCCAGCAGCTCCTGGACAGGTGGGACTGAAGCTTTCTTT.

This clone was recorded a few times. The V gene is TRBV27, the J gene TRBJ1-1; D uncertain. V lost 6 bases, J lost 5 bases, and 7 bases lay in between. In germline, CDR1 is MNHEY, CDR2 SMNVEV (reference sequence). This CDR3 has 11 residues. Written as DNA, the CDR3 is TGTGCCAGCAGCCGCGGTACTGAAGCTTTCTTT. The encoded protein is CASSRGTEAFF.

The chain has TRBV5-1 and TRBJ2-3; D call uncertain. This CDR3 is built from 13 residues. Germline-derived CDR1 and CDR2 are SGHRS and YFSETQ. Trimming removed 0 bases at V and 3 bases at J, with 5 bases between. CDR3 DNA sequence: TGCGCCAGCAGCTTGGAGACAACAGATACGCAGTATTTT. It translates to CASSLETTDTQYF.

The chain has TRBV2 and TRBJ2-7; tentatively, D is TRBD1 (5 bases). The CDR3 length is 14 residues. V lost 4 bases and J 6 bases, leaving 16 bases between the germline ends. Looked up from germline, CDR1 is SNHLY and CDR2 is FYNNEI. The CDR3 DNA sequence: TGTGCCAGCAGTGGTCAATCCGACAGAGGCGAGCAGTACTTC. This codes for CASSGQSDRGEQYF.

The genes are TRBV10-3 and TRBJ1-2; D may be TRBD1 (5 bases). This CDR3 spans 12 amino acids. Trimming left V 11 bases short and J 5 bases short, with 15 bases between. Germline assignment: CDR1 ENHRY and CDR2 SYGVKD. The CDR3 DNA is TGTGCCGCCGCCCCCCGGGGGTATGGCTACACCTTC. This gives the protein CAAAPRGYGYTF.

This chain uses TRBV7-8 with TRBJ1-6; D possibly corresponds to TRBD1 (5 bases). In germline, CDR1 is SGHVS, CDR2 FQNEAQ. Trimming left V 5 bases short and J 7 bases short, with 15 bases between. CDR3 length: 15 residues. The CDR3 DNA sequence: TGTGCCAGCAGCCGAAGAGACTCAGGGAATTCACCCCTCCACTTT. Protein product: CASSRRDSGNSPLHF.

This clone appeared a few times. This sequence joins TRBV19 and TRBJ1-2, with D possibly matching TRBD1 (5 bases). V lost 6 bases, J lost 1 base, and 6 bases lay in between. The CDR3 sequence is 12 residues long. Germline V gives CDR1 LNHDA, CDR2 SQIVND (reference sequence). This CDR3 is CASRGGNYGYTF. CDR3 nucleotides: TGTGCCAGTAGGGGGGGTAACTATGGCTACACCTTC.

The J gene is TRBJ1-1, the V gene TRBV19; D unclear. CDR1 and CDR2 from the germline V gene are LNHDA and SQIVND (reference sequence). The germline V and J ends were trimmed by 1 base and 4 bases, with 10 bases remaining between them. The CDR3 consists of 14 residues. For the CDR3, the DNA is TGTGCCAGTAGTATAGTGAGACTCAGCACTGAAGCTTTCTTT. Its translation is CASSIVRLSTEAFF.

Only a few counts were recorded for this clone. J is TRBJ1-1 and V is TRBV27; tentatively, D is TRBD1 (5 bases). CDR1 is MNHEY and CDR2 is SMNVEV in the germline V gene (reference sequence). This CDR3 comprises 14 residues. The V end was cut by 4 bases, the J end by 3 bases, with 12 bases between. The CDR3 protein is CASSWKGRDTEAFF. In DNA, the CDR3 is TGTGCCAGCAGTTGGAAGGGGCGTGACACTGAAGCTTTCTTT.

V gene TRBV6-4 combines with J gene TRBJ1-6; 8 nucleotides align to TRBD1. CDR1 MRHNA and CDR2 SNTAGT come from the germline V gene. The CDR3 has 18 amino acids. The trim removed 2 bases at V and 9 bases at J, leaving 15 bases unmatched. The CDR3 DNA follows: TGTGCCAGCAGTGACGCCCCTGTGGCAGGGGGCAAGAGTTCACCCCTCCACTTT. The encoded protein is CASSDAPVAGGKSSPLHF.

The chain recombines TRBV6-5 with TRBJ1-2; TRBD1 matches at 7 bases. The V and J ends lost 4 bases and 8 bases, in that order; junction bases with no gene match: 16. Looked up from germline, CDR1 is MNHEY and CDR2 is SVGAGI. The CDR3 extends over 16 amino acids. The CDR3 DNA reads TGTGCCAGCAGTTCCAAACCGACAGGGATCGGTTACGGCTACACCTTC. This codes for CASSSKPTGIGYGYTF.

The chain joins TRBV10-2 to TRBJ1-1; 7 bases match TRBD1. CDR1 is WSHSY and CDR2 is SAAADI in the germline V gene. V dropped 6 bases and J dropped 7; count of bases not matched to a gene: 11. The CDR3 sequence is 14 residues long. CDR3 DNA: TGCGCCAGCAGCCCCGACAGGGCCATTCTTGAAGCTTTCTTT. Amino acids: CASSPDRAILEAFF.

Only a few counts were recorded for this clone. The chain is built from TRBV6-5 and TRBJ2-7, with 10 bases matching TRBD1. Germline CDR1 reads MNHEY; CDR2 reads SVGAGI. The V gene end was trimmed by 2 bases and the J gene end by 3 bases; junction bases not matched to a gene: 1. The CDR3 has 14 amino acids. The chain's CDR3 is CASSYRDRGYEQYF. In nucleotides, the CDR3 is TGTGCCAGCAGTTACCGGGACAGGGGCTACGAGCAGTACTTC.